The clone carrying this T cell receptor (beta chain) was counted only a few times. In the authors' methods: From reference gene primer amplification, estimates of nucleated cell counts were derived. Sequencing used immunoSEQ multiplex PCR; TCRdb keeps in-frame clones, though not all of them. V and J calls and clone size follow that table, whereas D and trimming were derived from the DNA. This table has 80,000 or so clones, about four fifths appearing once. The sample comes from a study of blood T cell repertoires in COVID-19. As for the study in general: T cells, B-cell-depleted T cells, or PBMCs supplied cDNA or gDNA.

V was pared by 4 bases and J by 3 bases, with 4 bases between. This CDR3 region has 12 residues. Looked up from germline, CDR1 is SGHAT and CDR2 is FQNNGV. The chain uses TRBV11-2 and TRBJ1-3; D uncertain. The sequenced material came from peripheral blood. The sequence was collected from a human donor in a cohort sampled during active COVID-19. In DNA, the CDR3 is TGTGCCAGCAGCTACAGTGGAAACACCATATATTTT. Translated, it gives CASSYSGNTIYF.